Below are 19 T cell receptor beta chains sequenced from a single sample in a study of beta chain features in type 1 diabetes. The investigators reverse transcribed all of the isolated RNA, so they sequenced expressed TCRB transcripts. Sequencing was performed with immunoSEQ multiplex PCR; in TCRdb, only in-frame clones are kept and a portion is missing. The profile shows around 360,000 clones, roughly 12% of them singletons. Findings and limits, study-wide: Across all four CD4+ subsets, people with type 1 diabetes showed modestly shorter TCRB CDR3s.

These receptors' targets are unknown. The sample was naive CD4+ T cells from blood. These receptors all come from a woman between 18 and 29 years old with type 1 diabetes.

The chain is built from TRBV7-9 and TRBJ2-6, with 8 bases aligning to TRBD1. Per germline, CDR1 SEHNR and CDR2 FQNEAQ (reference sequence). V lost 5 bases and J lost 1; bases outside the gene matches: 4. The CDR3 has 16 amino acids. The CDR3 sequence is CASSPNRGSGANVLTF. DNA for the CDR3: TGTGCCAGCAGCCCAAACAGGGGGTCTGGGGCCAACGTCCTGACTTTC. The full variable domain, completed using reference TRBV7-9 and TRBJ2-6, is DTGVSQNPRHKITKRGQNVTFRCDPISEHNRLYWYRQTLGQGPEFLTYFQNEAQLEKSRLLSDRFSAERPKGSFSTLEIQRTEQGDSAMYLCASSPNRGSGANVLTFGAGSRLTVL.

This chain connects TRBV27 to TRBJ2-1; TRBD2 is a possible D gene (5 bases). V lost 8 bases and J lost 4, with 24 bases in between. The CDR3 length is 17 residues. In germline, CDR1 is MNHEY, CDR2 SMNVEV (reference sequence). The CDR3 loop is CASRSSSREGAYNEQFF. In nucleotides, the CDR3 is TGTGCCAGCCGCTCAAGTTCGAGGGAAGGTGCATACAATGAGCAGTTCTTC.

This clone appeared a few times. The rearrangement links TRBV18 to TRBJ1-5; the D gene is possibly TRBD1 (5 bases). There are 14 residues in the CDR3. V dropped 6 bases and J dropped 2 bases, with 11 bases sitting between them. Germline assignment: CDR1 KGHSH and CDR2 LQKENI. DNA for the CDR3: TGTGCCAGCTCCACAGGCGGGGGCAATCAGCCCCAGCATTTT. It specifies CASSTGGGNQPQHF.

The chain has TRBV19 and TRBJ1-5; the D gene is possibly TRBD1 (6 bases). The germline V and J ends were trimmed by 5 bases and 4 bases, with 9 bases remaining between them. The CDR3 loop spans 13 amino acids. Germline CDR1 and CDR2: LNHDA and SQIVND (reference sequence). The CDR3 protein is CASSGRGNQPQHF. The CDR3, as DNA: TGTGCCAGTAGTGGGAGGGGGAATCAGCCCCAGCATTTT.

This clone was counted a few times. The V gene is TRBV5-6, the J gene TRBJ1-1, with TRBD1 identical over 7 bases. Germline V CDR1 and CDR2: SGHDT, YYEEEE. CDR3 length equals 12 residues. V was pared by 4 bases and J by 6 bases, with 3 bases of the junction left unmatched. The CDR3 region has the DNA TGTGCCAGCAGCCAACAGGGGCCTGAAGCTTTCTTT. Its translation: CASSQQGPEAFF.

J is TRBJ1-5 and V is TRBV6-6, with D hard to call. The germline gives CDR1 MNHNY, CDR2 SVGAGI (reference sequence). CDR3 size: 16 residues. Trimming pared 0 bases from V and 0 bases from J, leaving 9 bases between. CDR3 sequence: CASSYSSQFSNQPQHF. CDR3 nucleotide sequence: TGTGCCAGCAGTTACTCTTCGCAGTTTAGCAATCAGCCCCAGCATTTT.

Only a few counts were recorded for this clone. The chain employs TRBV7-2 and TRBJ2-5, with 9 nucleotides matching TRBD2. The V segment lost 1 base and the J segment 2 bases; nucleotides outside the gene matches: 5. The CDR3 extends over 16 amino acids. Germline V CDR1 and CDR2: SGHTA, FQGNSA. CDR3 protein: CASSLVAAGGQETQYF. CDR3 nucleotide sequence: TGTGCCAGCAGCTTAGTTGCTGCGGGGGGGCAAGAGACCCAGTACTTC. The full variable domain, its missing parts supplied by reference TRBV7-2 and TRBJ2-5, is GAGVSQSPSNKVTEKGKDVELRCDPISGHTALYWYRQSLGQGLEFLIYFQGNSAPDKSGLPSDRFSAERTGGSVSTLTIQRTQQEDSAVYLCASSLVAAGGQETQYFGPGTRLLVL.

This clone was observed a handful of times. V gene TRBV9 combines with J gene TRBJ1-1, with 7 nucleotides matching TRBD1. CDR1 is SGDLS and CDR2 is YYNGEE in the germline V gene. The CDR3 contains 13 residues. J gave up 0 bases and V 6 bases, and 2 bases lay outside the gene matches. The CDR3 spells CASTQGMNTEAFF. The CDR3 nucleotides read TGTGCCAGCACACAGGGGATGAACACTGAAGCTTTCTTT.

The chain employs TRBV4-3 and TRBJ2-7; the match to TRBD2 covers 8 bases. This CDR3 has 15 residues. Germline CDR1 LGHNA, CDR2 YSLEER. The V and J ends lost 4 bases and 3 bases, in that order; junction bases with no gene match: 8. CDR3 region: CASSPLAGGFYEQYF. The CDR3 coding sequence is TGCGCCAGCAGCCCCTTGGCGGGGGGTTTCTACGAGCAGTACTTC.

This rearrangement joins TRBV7-2 to TRBJ2-7, with 10 bases that match TRBD2. This CDR3 region has 15 residues. In germline, CDR1 is SGHTA, CDR2 FQGNSA. V was pared by 2 bases and J by 3 bases, with 4 bases of the junction left unmatched. Written as DNA, the CDR3 is TGTGCCAGCAGCTTACCCGGACTAGCGGTCTACGAGCAGTACTTC. This encodes CASSLPGLAVYEQYF.

J is TRBJ2-5 and V is TRBV28, with D maybe TRBD2 (6 bases). The germline V gene encodes CDR1 MDHEN and CDR2 SYDVKM. With 2 bases removed from V and 3 bases from J, the gap between germline ends came to 13 bases. CDR3 length equals 15 residues. The CDR3 loop reads CASSLPGSGEETQYF. The CDR3 DNA follows: TGTGCCAGCAGTTTACCAGGGTCGGGGGAAGAGACCCAGTACTTC.

V gene TRBV6-1 combines with J gene TRBJ2-3; possible D gene TRBD2, 5 bases. Trimming pared 0 bases from V and 2 bases from J, leaving 12 bases between. This CDR3 comprises 16 residues. Germline CDR1 is MNHNS and CDR2 is SASEGT. DNA of the CDR3: TGTGCCAGCAGTGAAGCGAGGGTGGTATACACAGATACGCAGTATTTT. Its protein is CASSEARVVYTDTQYF.

This clone was counted only a few times. The V and J genes are TRBV18 and TRBJ2-5; a weak D match, TRBD1 (6 bases). The germline V gene has CDR1 KGHSH and CDR2 LQKENI. CDR3 length: 18 amino acids. The V end was cut by 5 bases, the J end by 5 bases, with 27 bases between. The CDR3 coding sequence is TGTGCCAGCTCAAAGGACAGCCTGTGGGGAAAATCAATGGAGACCCAGTACTTC. Amino acids: CASSKDSLWGKSMETQYF.

In this sample, this clone turned up a few times. The rearrangement uses TRBV30 and TRBJ2-5, with 15 bases aligning to TRBD2. Germline V lookup: CDR1 GTSNPN, CDR2 SVGIG (reference sequence). CDR3 length: 16 amino acids. J gave up 5 bases and V 0 bases, and 4 bases lay outside the gene matches. DNA for the CDR3: TGTGCCTGGAGTGTAGGGACTAGCGGGAGGTGGGAGACCCAGTACTTC. Its translation is CAWSVGTSGRWETQYF.

This clone appeared a few times. This chain connects TRBV28 to TRBJ2-7; 7 nucleotides agree with TRBD1. With V trimmed by 5 bases and J by 1 base, 17 bases remained unmatched. This CDR3 has 18 amino acids. The germline V gene has CDR1 MDHEN and CDR2 SYDVKM. Here the CDR3 DNA reads TGTGCCAGCAGTCCCCCCCCGTACAGGGGAGAGAGGTCCTACGAGCAGTACTTC. It codes for CASSPPPYRGERSYEQYF. Combining the CDR3 with reference TRBV28 and TRBJ2-7 gives the whole variable domain DVKVTQSSRYLVKRTGEKVFLECVQDMDHENMFWYRQDPGLGLRLIYFSYDVKMKEKGDIPEGYSVSREKKERFSLILESASTNQTSMYLCASSPPPYRGERSYEQYFGPGTRLTVT.

CDR3 nucleotide sequence: TGTGCCAGCAGTCTAGGGGCTGGGGACTATGGCTACACCTTC. Its protein product is CASSLGAGDYGYTF. The rearrangement links TRBV6-5 to TRBJ1-2; tentatively, D is TRBD1 (5 bases). The CDR3 has 14 residues. Germline CDR1 and CDR2: MNHEY and SVGAGI. Trimming took 5 bases from V and 3 from J, leaving 13 bases between them.

This clone appeared a few times. In DNA form, the CDR3 reads TGTGCCAGCAGTCCTAGCGGGAGCTCCTACAATGAGCAGTTCTTC. Its protein is CASSPSGSSYNEQFF. This chain joins TRBV28 and TRBJ2-1; 10 bases agree with TRBD2. Germline V gene data show CDR1 as MDHEN and CDR2 as SYDVKM. The CDR3 runs 15 residues. Unmatched junction bases numbered 1, after V lost 5 bases and J lost 0 bases.

V usage is TRBV18 and J usage is TRBJ1-1; D not resolved. Trimming shortened V by 7 bases and J by 1 base, and 13 bases separated the two germline ends. Germline V gives CDR1 KGHSH, CDR2 LQKENI. The CDR3 length is 14 residues. CDR3 protein: CASLREGKNTEAFF. CDR3 nucleotide sequence: TGTGCCAGCTTGAGAGAGGGTAAGAACACTGAAGCTTTCTTT. The whole variable domain, remainder taken from reference TRBV18 and TRBJ1-1, is NAGVMQNPRHLVRRRGQEARLRCSPMKGHSHVYWYRQLPEEGLKFMVYLQKENIIDESGMPKERFSAEFPKEGPSILRIQQVVRGDSAAYFCASLREGKNTEAFFGQGTRLTVV.

This clone was found a few times. This chain joins TRBV29-1 and TRBJ2-1; the match to TRBD2 covers 11 bases. The CDR3 runs to 11 residues. CDR1 is SQVTM and CDR2 is ANQGSEA in the germline V gene. The trim removed 6 bases at V and 11 bases at J, leaving 3 bases unmatched. The CDR3 sequence: CSVVAGGQQFF. The CDR3 DNA is TGCAGCGTGGTAGCGGGGGGGCAGCAGTTCTTC.